The 5 T cell receptor beta chains listed next were all sequenced from one sample in a study of blood T cells in healthy people across ages. The second PCR ran roughly 7 to 11 cycles with a sample-barcoded 5' primer and J-beta primers. Each CDR3 protein is one row after TCRdb ran MiXCR on the 5' RACE reads. This repertoire shows around 1,100,000 distinct CDR3 sequences, 35% to 40% found once; its top ten account for around 13%. The material sequenced was blood. The receptors come from a man younger than 35 in good health.

This clonotype has only a few counts. DNA of the CDR3: TGCAGCGTTGCAGACTCGAATGAGCAGTTCTTC. Translated, it gives CSVADSNEQFF. The V call is TRBV29-1, the J call TRBJ2-1; D remains ambiguous. V was shortened by 4 bases and J by 7 bases, with 8 bases between the two germline ends. The germline V gene encodes CDR1 SQVTM and CDR2 ANQGSEA. The CDR3 totals 11 residues.

This clonotype was observed a few times. The V call is TRBV10-3, the J call TRBJ2-7; D tentatively reads TRBD1 or TRBD2 (5 bases each). In germline, CDR1 is ENHRY, CDR2 SYGVKD. This CDR3 region has 18 residues. V lost 5 bases, J lost 2 bases, and 25 bases lay in between. The CDR3 sequence is CAISFSMAGTANPYEQYF. As DNA, the CDR3 is TGTGCCATCAGTTTTTCAATGGCCGGGACGGCTAATCCCTACGAGCAGTACTTC.

The chain carries TRBV6-5 and TRBJ2-7; no reliable D call. The DNA matches TRBJ2-4 better at its end, which makes the J call doubtful. There are 20 residues in the CDR3. Germline lookup yields CDR1 MNHEY and CDR2 SVGAGI. The CDR3 here is CASSYSSKVQTSRAFSIQYF. The CDR3, as DNA: TGTGCCAGCAGTTACTCTAGTAAGGTACAGACCAGTCGGGCATTTTCCATTCAGTACTTC.

This clonotype was seen a single time. V is TRBV6-4 and J is TRBJ2-3; D is undetermined. The germline CDR1 and CDR2 sequences are MRHNA and SNTAGT. The CDR3 is 15 amino acids. Trimming took off 2 bases at V and 4 bases at J, with 13 bases between the two ends. In nucleotides, the CDR3 is TGTGCCAGCAGTGACGGTGTAGCCGGCGCAGATACGCAGTATTTT. Encoded protein: CASSDGVAGADTQYF.

Only a few counts were recorded for this clonotype. The gene calls are TRBV11-2 and TRBJ2-5; 8 bases map to TRBD2. The CDR3 runs 15 residues. Trimming at V came to 6 bases and at J to 1 base, leaving 7 bases not matched to a gene. Germline values: CDR1 SGHAT, CDR2 FQNNGV. In nucleotides, the CDR3 is TGTGCCAGCAGACTCCCTGGACTAGCCCAAGAGACCCAGTACTTC. Translation: CASRLPGLAQETQYF.